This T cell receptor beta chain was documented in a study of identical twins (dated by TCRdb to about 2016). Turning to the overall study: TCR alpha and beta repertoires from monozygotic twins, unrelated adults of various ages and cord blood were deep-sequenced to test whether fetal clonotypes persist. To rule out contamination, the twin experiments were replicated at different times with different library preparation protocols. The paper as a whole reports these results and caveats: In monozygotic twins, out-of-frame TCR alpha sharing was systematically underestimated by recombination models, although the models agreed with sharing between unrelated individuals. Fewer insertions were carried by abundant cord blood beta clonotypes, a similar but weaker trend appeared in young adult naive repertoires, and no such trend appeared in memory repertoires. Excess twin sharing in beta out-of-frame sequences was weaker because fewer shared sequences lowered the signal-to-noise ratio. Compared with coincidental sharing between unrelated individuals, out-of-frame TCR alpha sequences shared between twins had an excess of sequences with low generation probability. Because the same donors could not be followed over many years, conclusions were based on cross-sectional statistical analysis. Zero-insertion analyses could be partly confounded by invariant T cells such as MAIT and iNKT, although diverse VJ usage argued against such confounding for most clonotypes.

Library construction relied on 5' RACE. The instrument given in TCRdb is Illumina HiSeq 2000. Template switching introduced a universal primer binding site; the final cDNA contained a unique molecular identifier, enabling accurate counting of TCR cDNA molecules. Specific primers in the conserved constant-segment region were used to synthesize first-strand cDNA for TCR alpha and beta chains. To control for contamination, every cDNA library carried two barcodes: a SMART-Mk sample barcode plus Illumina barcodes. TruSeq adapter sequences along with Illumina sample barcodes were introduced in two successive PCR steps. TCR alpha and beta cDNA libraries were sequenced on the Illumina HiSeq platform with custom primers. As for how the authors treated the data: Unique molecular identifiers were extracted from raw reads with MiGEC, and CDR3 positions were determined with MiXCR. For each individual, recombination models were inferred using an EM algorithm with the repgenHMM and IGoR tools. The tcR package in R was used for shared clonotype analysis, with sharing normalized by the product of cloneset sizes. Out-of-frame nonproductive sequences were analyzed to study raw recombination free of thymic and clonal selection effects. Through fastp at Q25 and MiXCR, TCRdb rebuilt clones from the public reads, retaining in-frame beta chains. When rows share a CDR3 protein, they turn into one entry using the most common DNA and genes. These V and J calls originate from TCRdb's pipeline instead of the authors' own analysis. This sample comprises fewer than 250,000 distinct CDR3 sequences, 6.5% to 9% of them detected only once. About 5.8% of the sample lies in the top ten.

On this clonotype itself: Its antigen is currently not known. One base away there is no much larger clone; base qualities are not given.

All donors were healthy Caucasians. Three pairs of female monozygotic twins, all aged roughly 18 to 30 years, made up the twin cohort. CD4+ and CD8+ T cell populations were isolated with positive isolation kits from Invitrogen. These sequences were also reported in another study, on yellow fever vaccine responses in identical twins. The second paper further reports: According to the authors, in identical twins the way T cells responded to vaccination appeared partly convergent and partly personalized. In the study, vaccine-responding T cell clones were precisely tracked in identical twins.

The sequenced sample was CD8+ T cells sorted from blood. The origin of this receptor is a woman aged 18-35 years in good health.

Read as DNA, the sequence is TGTGCCAGCAGTTACTTCCGGGACAGTAACACCGGGGAGCTGTTTTTT. Protein translation: CASSYFRDSNTGELFF. The chain was built from TRBV6-2 or TRBV6-3 and TRBJ2-2, with 7 middle bases fitting TRBD1. According to the germline V gene, CDR1 reads MNHEY and CDR2 reads SVGEGT. The CDR3, cysteine through phenylalanine, is 16 amino acids long. Of the read, only the CDR3 DNA is kept; its 48 bases are in frame from base 1. Compared with germline, V lacks 1 base and J lacks 2 bases; bases without a gene match: 4.